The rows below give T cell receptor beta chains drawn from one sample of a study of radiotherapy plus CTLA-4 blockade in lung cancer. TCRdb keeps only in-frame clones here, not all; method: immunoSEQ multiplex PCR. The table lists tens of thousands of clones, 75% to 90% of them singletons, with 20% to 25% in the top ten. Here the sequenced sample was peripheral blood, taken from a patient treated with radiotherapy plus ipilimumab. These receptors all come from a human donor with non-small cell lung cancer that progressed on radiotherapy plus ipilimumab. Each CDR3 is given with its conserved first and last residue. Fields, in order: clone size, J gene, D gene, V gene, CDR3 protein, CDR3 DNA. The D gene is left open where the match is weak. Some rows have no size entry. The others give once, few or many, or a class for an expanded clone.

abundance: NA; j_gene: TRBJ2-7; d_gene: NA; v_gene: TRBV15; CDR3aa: CATSLGRSYEQYF; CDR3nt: TGTGCCACCAGCTTGGGCAGGTCCTACGAGCAGTACTTC
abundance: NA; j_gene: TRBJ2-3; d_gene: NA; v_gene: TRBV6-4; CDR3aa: CASSDSQTGTQYF; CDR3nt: TGTGCCAGCAGTGACTCACAGACCGGAACGCAGTATTTT
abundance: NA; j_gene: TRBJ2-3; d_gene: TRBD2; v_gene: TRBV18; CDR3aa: CASSPASGLGDTQYF; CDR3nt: TGTGCCAGCTCACCCGCTAGCGGGCTCGGAGATACGCAGTATTTT
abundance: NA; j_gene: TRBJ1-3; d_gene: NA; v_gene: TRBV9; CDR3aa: CASSVGLGETIYF; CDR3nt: TGTGCCAGCAGCGTCGGACTGGGCGAGACCATATATTTT
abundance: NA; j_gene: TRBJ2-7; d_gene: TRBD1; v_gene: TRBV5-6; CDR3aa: CASSLETGGPWEQYF; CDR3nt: TGTGCCAGCAGCTTGGAAACAGGGGGCCCGTGGGAGCAGTACTTC
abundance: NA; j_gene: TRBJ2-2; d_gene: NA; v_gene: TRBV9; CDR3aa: CASSVGGVGTGTGELFF; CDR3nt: TGTGCCAGCAGCGTAGGGGGTGTGGGGACTGGAACCGGGGAGCTGTTTTTT
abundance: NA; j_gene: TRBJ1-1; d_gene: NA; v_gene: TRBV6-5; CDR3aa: CASRSYYRDTSEAFF; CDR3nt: TGTGCCAGCAGATCGTACTACAGGGATACGTCTGAAGCTTTCTTT
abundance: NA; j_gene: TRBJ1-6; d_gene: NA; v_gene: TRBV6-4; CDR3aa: CASSDSSGLNSPLHF; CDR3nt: TGTGCCAGCAGTGACTCATCAGGGCTTAATTCACCCCTCCACTTT
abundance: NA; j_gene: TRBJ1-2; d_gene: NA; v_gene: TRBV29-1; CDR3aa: CSVEGTDSSPHYGYTF; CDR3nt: TGCAGCGTTGAAGGAACGGACTCTTCCCCCCACTATGGCTACACCTTC
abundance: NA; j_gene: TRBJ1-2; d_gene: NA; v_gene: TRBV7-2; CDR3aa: CASSLTGYTRGNTF; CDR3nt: TGTGCCAGCAGCTTAACAGGGTACACCCGGGGAAACACCTTC
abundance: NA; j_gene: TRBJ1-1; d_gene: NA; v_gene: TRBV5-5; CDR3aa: CASSFAGEGTEAFF; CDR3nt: TGTGCCAGCAGCTTTGCAGGGGAGGGAACTGAAGCTTTCTTT
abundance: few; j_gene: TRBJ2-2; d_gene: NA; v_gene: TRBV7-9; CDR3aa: CASSLVWGVSTGELFF; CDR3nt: TGTGCCAGCAGCTTAGTTTGGGGGGTAAGTACCGGGGAGCTGTTTTTT
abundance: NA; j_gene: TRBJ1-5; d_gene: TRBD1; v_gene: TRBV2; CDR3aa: CARSTGDSNQPQHF; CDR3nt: TGTGCCAGGTCGACAGGGGATAGCAATCAGCCCCAGCATTTT
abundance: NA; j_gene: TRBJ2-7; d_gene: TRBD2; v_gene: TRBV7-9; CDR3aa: CASSLAAGGDSYEQYF; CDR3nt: TGTGCCAGCAGCTTAGCAGCCGGGGGGGACTCCTACGAGCAGTACTTC
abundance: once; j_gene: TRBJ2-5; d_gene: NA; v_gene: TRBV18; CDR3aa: CASSPPGAQETQYF; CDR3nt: TGTGCCAGCTCACCGCCGGGAGCTCAAGAGACCCAGTACTTC
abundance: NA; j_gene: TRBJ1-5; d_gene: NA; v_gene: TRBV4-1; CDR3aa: CASSQVLTGNQPQHF; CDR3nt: TGCGCCAGCAGCCAGGTTTTAACAGGGAATCAGCCCCAGCATTTT
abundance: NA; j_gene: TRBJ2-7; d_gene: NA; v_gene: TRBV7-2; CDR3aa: CASTVIGGSEQYF; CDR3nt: TGTGCCAGCACCGTGATAGGGGGAAGCGAGCAGTACTTC
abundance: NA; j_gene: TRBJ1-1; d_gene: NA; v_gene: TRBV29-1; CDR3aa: CSVEGHLNTEAFF; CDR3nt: TGCAGCGTTGAAGGACATCTGAACACTGAAGCTTTCTTT
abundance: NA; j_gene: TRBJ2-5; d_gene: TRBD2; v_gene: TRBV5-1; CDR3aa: CASSLGVGGGQETQYF; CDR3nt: TGCGCCAGCAGCTTGGGGGTCGGCGGGGGCCAAGAGACCCAGTACTTC
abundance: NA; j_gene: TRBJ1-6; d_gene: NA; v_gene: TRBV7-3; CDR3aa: CASSASGPSPLHF; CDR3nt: TGTGCCAGCAGCGCCTCTGGGCCTTCACCCCTCCACTTT
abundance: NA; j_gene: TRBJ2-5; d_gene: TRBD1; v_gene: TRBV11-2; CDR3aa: CASSFRGRAVQETQYF; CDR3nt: TGTGCCAGCAGCTTCAGGGGGCGCGCGGTCCAAGAGACCCAGTACTTC
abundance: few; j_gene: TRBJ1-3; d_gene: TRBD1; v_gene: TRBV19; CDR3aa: CASSPTGGRNTIYF; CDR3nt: TGTGCCAGTAGCCCGACAGGGGGCAGAAACACCATATATTTT
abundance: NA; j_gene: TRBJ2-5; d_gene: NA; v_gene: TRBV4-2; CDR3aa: CASSQGRLQETQYF; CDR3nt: TGTGCCAGCAGCCAAGGCAGGCTACAAGAGACCCAGTACTTC
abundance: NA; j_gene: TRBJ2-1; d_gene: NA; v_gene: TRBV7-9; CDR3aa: CASSLVWEISTYYYNEQFF; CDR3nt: TGTGCCAGCAGCTTAGTTTGGGAGATCAGCACCTACTACTACAATGAGCAGTTCTTC
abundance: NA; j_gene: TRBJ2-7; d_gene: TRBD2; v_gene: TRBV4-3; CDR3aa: CASSQALAGSYEQYF; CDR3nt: TGCGCCAGCAGCCAGGCACTAGCGGGATCCTACGAGCAGTACTTC
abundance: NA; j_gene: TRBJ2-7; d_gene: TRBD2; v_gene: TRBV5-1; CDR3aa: CASSAGAGSYEQYF; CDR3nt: TGCGCCAGCTCAGCGGGGGCCGGCTCCTACGAGCAGTACTTC
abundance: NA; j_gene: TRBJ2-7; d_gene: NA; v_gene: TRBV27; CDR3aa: CASSREVGRGPHEQYF; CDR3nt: TGTGCCAGCAGTCGGGAGGTTGGCAGGGGGCCTCACGAGCAGTACTTC